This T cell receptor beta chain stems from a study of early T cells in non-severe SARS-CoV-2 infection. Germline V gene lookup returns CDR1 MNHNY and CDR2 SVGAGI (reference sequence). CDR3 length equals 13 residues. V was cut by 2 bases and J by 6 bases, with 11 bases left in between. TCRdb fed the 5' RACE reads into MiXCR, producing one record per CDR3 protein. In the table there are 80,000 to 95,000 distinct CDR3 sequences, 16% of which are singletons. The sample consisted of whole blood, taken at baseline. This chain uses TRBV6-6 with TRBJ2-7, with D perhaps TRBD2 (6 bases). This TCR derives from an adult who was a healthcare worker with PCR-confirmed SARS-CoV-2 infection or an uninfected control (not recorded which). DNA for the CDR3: TGTGCCAGCAGTTACCTGAAGGGAGGCGAGCAGTACTTC. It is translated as CASSYLKGGEQYF.